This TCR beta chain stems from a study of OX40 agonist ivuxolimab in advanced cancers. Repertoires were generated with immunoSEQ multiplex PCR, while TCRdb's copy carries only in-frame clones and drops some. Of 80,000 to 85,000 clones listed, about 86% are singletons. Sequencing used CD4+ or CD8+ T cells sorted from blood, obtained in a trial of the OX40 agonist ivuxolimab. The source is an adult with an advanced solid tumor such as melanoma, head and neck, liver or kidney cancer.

CDR3 sequence reads: CSVVGQDQYNEQFF. Here the CDR3 DNA reads TGCAGCGTTGTCGGACAGGACCAATACAATGAGCAGTTCTTC. This rearrangement joins TRBV29-1 to TRBJ2-1; 7 bases line up with TRBD1. CDR3 length equals 14 residues. J was trimmed by 4 bases and V by 4 bases; bases with no gene match: 7. The germline V gene encodes CDR1 SQVTM and CDR2 ANQGSEA.